The 10 T cell receptor beta chains below all came from one sample that was sequenced in a study of T cell responses to AZD1222 COVID-19 vaccine. Method: immunoSEQ multiplex PCR; TCRdb's copy keeps in-frame clones and lacks some. In the table there are 75,000 to 95,000 clones, roughly nine tenths of which are singletons. Sequences were derived from peripheral blood, sampled on day 0 of MenACWY control vaccination. These receptor sequences come from an adult in good health.

The chain has TRBV9 and TRBJ2-3, with 10 bases aligning to TRBD1. The CDR3 loop spans 16 amino acids. The V and J ends lost 4 bases and 4 bases, in that order; junction bases with no gene match: 9. Germline CDR1 SGDLS, CDR2 YYNGEE. The CDR3 DNA is TGTGCCAGCAGCCCCGCCCTGGGACAGGGGTCAGATACGCAGTATTTT. It encodes CASSPALGQGSDTQYF.

Here the CDR3 reads CASSEWRGGTDTQYF. The CDR3 DNA follows: TGTGCCAGCAGTGAATGGAGGGGTGGCACAGATACGCAGTATTTT. The chain uses TRBV25-1 and TRBJ2-3; tentatively, D is TRBD2 (6 bases). This CDR3 comprises 15 residues. V lost 1 base, J lost 1 base, and 9 bases lay in between. CDR1 and CDR2 from the germline V gene are MGHDK and SYGVNS.

Here the CDR3 DNA reads TGTGCCAGCAGTGAGGAACAGGGGGCGGAGGGGCAGTACTTC. Translating it yields CASSEEQGAEGQYF. V is TRBV2 and J is TRBJ2-7, with 9 positions matching TRBD1. Trimming removed 3 bases from V and 9 bases from J; junction bases left unmatched: 9. The CDR3 runs to 14 residues. The germline CDR1 and CDR2 sequences are SNHLY and FYNNEI.

This clone was observed many times. The V gene is TRBV7-9, the J gene TRBJ1-2; tentatively, D is TRBD1 (6 bases). With 6 bases removed from V and 4 bases from J, the gap between germline ends came to 12 bases. Germline-derived CDR1 and CDR2 are SEHNR and FQNEAQ (reference sequence). The CDR3 is 13 amino acids. The DNA for the CDR3 is TGTGCCAGCAGGGACAGTCTGGGCTATGGCTACACCTTC. It translates to CASRDSLGYGYTF.

The chain joins TRBV19 to TRBJ2-4; D gene unclear. The length of the CDR3 is 14 residues. Germline CDR1 LNHDA, CDR2 SQIVND (reference sequence). V was trimmed by 1 base and J by 6 bases, leaving 10 bases between them. The CDR3 loop is CASSIVTRRNIQYF. DNA for the CDR3: TGTGCCAGTAGTATAGTGACCAGAAGAAACATTCAGTACTTC. The variable domain in full, with the rest retrieved from reference TRBV19 and TRBJ2-4, is DGGITQSPKYLFRKEGQNVTLSCEQNLNHDAMYWYRQDPGQGLRLIYYSQIVNDFQKGDIAEGYSVSREKKESFPLTVTSAQKNPTAFYLCASSIVTRRNIQYFGAGTRLSVL.

CDR3 sequence reads: CASSQDLGPTRRGNSPLHF. The DNA of the CDR3 is TGCGCCAGCAGCCAAGATTTGGGGCCGACGAGAAGAGGTAATTCACCCCTCCACTTT. The chain uses TRBV4-3 and TRBJ1-6; D possibly corresponds to TRBD1 (5 bases). Germline V CDR1 and CDR2: LGHNA, YSLEER. The CDR3 has 19 amino acids. Trimming left V 0 bases short and J 6 bases short, with 21 bases between.

The chain is built from TRBV7-9 and TRBJ2-5; 7 bases are a match to TRBD1. V gave up 1 base and J gave up 3 bases; unmatched junction bases: 5. Germline values: CDR1 SEHNR, CDR2 FQNEAQ (reference sequence). The CDR3 runs to 15 residues. CDR3 loop: CASSLGTGGEETQYF. In nucleotides, the CDR3 is TGTGCCAGCAGCTTAGGGACAGGAGGTGAAGAGACCCAGTACTTC.

This chain links TRBV13 with TRBJ2-7; D remains ambiguous. This CDR3 has 12 residues. Germline V lookup: CDR1 PRHDT, CDR2 FYEKMQ (reference sequence). Trimming took off 5 bases at V and 2 bases at J, with 7 bases between the two ends. CDR3 DNA: TGTGCCAGCAGCCTACAGCCCTACGAGCAGTACTTC. Translation: CASSLQPYEQYF.

By proportion, this clone is medium-sized. The rearrangement uses TRBV21-1 and TRBJ1-2. TRBV21-1 is deemed a pseudogene. The CDR3 loop spans 16 amino acids. The DNA for the CDR3 is TGTGCCAGCAGCAAAGTTACTGCCCAGAGAGACTATGGCTACACCTTC. This encodes CASSKVTAQRDYGYTF.

The chain couples TRBV5-6 to TRBJ2-1, with 11 bases that match TRBD2. Germline CDR1 is SGHDT and CDR2 is YYEEEE. The V and J ends lost 4 bases and 9 bases, in that order; junction bases with no gene match: 3. This CDR3 region has 13 residues. The CDR3 loop reads CASSPSGGSEQFF. CDR3 DNA: TGTGCCAGCAGCCCTAGCGGGGGGAGTGAGCAGTTCTTC.